The T cell receptor beta chain described here comes from a study of identical twins. All donors comprised healthy Caucasians. Template switching introduced a universal primer site, and the cDNA bore unique molecular identifiers. TCRdb reprocessed the 5' RACE reads via MiXCR and lists one record per CDR3 protein. Of 1.5 million to 2 million distinct CDR3 sequences in the sample, around a third were seen once. Losses at the gene ends were 4 bases for V and 0 bases for J; bases not matched to a gene: 2. The germline CDR1 and CDR2 sequences are ENHRY and SYGVKD. The CDR3 contains 14 residues. Study-wide results and limits: The study found weaker excess twin sharing in beta out-of-frame sequences. Reduced insertions were recorded for abundant cord blood beta clonotypes, with no such pattern in memory repertoires.

Ten or more counts support this clonotype. Its antigen is undetermined. The rearrangement links TRBV10-3 to TRBJ2-7; TRBD1 agrees at 8 bases. The sequenced sample consisted of cord blood. This receptor was identified in a newborn girl in good health. CDR3 region: CAISGTGISYEQYF. CDR3 sequence (DNA): TGTGCCATCAGTGGGACAGGGATCTCCTACGAGCAGTACTTC.